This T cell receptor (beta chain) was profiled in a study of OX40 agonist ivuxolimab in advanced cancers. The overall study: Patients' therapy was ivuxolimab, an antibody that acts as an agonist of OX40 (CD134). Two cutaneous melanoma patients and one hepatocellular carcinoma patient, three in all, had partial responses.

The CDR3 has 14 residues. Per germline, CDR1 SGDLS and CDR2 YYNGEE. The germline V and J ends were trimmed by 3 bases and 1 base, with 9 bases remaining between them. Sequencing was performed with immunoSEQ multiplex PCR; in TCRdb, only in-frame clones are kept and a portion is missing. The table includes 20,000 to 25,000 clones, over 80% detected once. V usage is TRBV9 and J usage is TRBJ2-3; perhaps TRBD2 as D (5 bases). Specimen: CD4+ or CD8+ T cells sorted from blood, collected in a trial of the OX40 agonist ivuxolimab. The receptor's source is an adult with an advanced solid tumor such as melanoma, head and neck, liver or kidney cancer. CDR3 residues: CASSAGDGTDTQYF. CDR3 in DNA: TGTGCCAGCAGCGCCGGGGATGGCACAGATACGCAGTATTTT.